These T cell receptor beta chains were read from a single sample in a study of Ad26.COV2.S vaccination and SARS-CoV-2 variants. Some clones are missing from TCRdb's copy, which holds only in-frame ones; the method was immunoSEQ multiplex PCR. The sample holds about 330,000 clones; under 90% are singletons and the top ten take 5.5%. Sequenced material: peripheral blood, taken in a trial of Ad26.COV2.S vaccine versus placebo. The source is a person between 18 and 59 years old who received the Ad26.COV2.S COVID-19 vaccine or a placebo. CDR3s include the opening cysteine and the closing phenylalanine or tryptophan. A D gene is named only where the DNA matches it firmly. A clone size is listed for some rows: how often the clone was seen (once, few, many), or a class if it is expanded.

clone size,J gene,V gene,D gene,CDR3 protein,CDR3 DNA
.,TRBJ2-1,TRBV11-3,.,CASTVRVHNEQFF,TGTGCCAGCACGGTCAGAGTCCACAATGAGCAGTTCTTC
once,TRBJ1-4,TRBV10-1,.,CATTGQLGEKLFF,TGCGCCACTACGGGGCAACTTGGCGAAAAACTGTTTTTT
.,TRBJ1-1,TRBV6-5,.,CASRGGSNTEAFF,TGTGCCAGCAGGGGGGGGAGTAACACTGAAGCTTTCTTT
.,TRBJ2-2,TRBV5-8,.,CASSLFGDTGELFF,TGTGCCAGCAGCTTGTTTGGCGACACCGGGGAGCTGTTTTTT
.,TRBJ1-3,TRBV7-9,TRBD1,CASETGKMTGNTIYF,TGTGCCAGCGAGACAGGGAAAATGACTGGAAACACCATATATTTT
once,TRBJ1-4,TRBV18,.,CASSRGVVTRHNEKLFF,TGTGCCAGCTCACGGGGAGTTGTTACACGACATAATGAAAAACTGTTTTTT
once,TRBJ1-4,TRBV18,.,CASSPGRQATNEKLFF,TGTGCCAGCTCACCTGGAAGACAGGCAACTAATGAAAAACTGTTTTTT
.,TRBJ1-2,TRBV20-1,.,CSASYEYYGYTF,TGCAGTGCTAGTTACGAGTACTATGGCTACACCTTC
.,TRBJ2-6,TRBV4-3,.,CASSQPPASGANVLTF,TGCGCCAGCAGCCAACCACCGGCCTCTGGGGCCAACGTCCTGACTTTC
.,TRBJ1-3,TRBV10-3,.,CAIRGDTSRSGNTIYF,TGTGCCATCAGGGGGGACACCAGCCGCTCTGGAAACACCATATATTTT
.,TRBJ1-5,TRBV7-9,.,CASSPQGSSSGNQPQHF,TGTGCCAGCAGCCCTCAGGGGAGCAGTAGCGGCAATCAGCCCCAGCATTTT
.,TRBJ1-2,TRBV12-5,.,CASGRGEDYYGYTF,TGTGCTAGTGGTCGTGGGGAGGATTACTATGGCTACACCTTC
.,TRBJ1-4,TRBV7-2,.,CASSSDGAATNEKLFF,TGTGCCAGCAGCTCAGATGGGGCAGCAACTAATGAAAAACTGTTTTTT
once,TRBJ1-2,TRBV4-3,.,CASSQVLTWGTPYGYTF,TGCGCCAGCAGCCAAGTCCTTACCTGGGGCACCCCGTATGGCTACACCTTC
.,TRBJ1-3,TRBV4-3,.,CASLGHPGLAIYF,TGCGCCAGCTTAGGACACCCTGGGTTGGCCATATATTTT
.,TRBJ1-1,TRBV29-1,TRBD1,CSAPTGGEENTEAFF,TGCAGCGCCCCAACAGGGGGCGAAGAGAACACTGAAGCTTTCTTT
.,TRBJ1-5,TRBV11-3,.,CASSLEVGQPQHF,TGTGCCAGCAGCTTAGAAGTGGGTCAGCCCCAGCATTTT